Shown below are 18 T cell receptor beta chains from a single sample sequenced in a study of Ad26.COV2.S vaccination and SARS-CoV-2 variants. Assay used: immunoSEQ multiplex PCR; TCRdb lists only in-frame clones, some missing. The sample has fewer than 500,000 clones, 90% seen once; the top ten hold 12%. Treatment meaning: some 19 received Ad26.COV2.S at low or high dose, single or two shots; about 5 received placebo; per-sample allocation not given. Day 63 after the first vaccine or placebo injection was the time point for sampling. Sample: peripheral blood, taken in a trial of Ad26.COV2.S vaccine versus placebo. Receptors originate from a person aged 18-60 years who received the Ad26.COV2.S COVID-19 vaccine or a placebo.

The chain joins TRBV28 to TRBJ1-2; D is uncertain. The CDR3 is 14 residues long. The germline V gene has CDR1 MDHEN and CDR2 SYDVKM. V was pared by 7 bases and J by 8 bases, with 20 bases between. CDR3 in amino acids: CASIGWHNQWGYTF. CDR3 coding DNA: TGTGCCAGCATTGGTTGGCACAACCAGTGGGGCTACACCTTC.

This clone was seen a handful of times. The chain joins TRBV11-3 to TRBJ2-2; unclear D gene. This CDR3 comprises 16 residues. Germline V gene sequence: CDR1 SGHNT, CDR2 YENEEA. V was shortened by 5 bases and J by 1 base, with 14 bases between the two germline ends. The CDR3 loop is CASSPSRTENTGELFF. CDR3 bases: TGTGCCAGCAGCCCTTCCCGGACGGAGAACACCGGGGAGCTGTTTTTT.

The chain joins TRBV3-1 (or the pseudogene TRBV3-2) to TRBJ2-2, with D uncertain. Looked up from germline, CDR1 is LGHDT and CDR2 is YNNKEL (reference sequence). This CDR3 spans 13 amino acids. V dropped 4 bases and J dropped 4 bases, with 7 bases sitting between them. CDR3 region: CASSLPTTGELFF. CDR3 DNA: TGTGCCAGCAGCCTACCTACCACCGGGGAGCTGTTTTTT.

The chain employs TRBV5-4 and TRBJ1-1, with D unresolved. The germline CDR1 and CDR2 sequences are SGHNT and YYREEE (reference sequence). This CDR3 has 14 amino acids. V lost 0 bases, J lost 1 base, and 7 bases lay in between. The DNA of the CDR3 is TGTGCCAGCAGCTTGGGGGTGACGAACACTGAAGCTTTCTTT. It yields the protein CASSLGVTNTEAFF.

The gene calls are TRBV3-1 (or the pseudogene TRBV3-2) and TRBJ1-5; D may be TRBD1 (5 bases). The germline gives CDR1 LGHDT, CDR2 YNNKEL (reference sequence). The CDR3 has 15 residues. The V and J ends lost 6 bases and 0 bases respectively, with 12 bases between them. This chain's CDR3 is CASSHRTGSNQPQHF. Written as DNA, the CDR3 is TGTGCCAGCAGTCACCGAACAGGTAGCAATCAGCCCCAGCATTTT.

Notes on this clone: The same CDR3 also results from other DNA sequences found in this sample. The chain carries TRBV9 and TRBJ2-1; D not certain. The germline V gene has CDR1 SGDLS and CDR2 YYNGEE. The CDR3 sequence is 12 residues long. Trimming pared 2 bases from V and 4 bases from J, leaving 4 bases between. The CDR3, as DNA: TGTGCCAGCAGCGTTTCTTACAATGAGCAGTTCTTC. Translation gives CASSVSYNEQFF.

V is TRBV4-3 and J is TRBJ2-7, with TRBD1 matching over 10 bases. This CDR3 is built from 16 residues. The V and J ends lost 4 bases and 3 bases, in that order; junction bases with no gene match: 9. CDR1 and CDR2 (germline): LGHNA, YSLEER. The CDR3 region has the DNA TGCGCCAGCAGCCCTTCGGGGACAGGGGAAATCTACGAGCAGTACTTC. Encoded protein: CASSPSGTGEIYEQYF.

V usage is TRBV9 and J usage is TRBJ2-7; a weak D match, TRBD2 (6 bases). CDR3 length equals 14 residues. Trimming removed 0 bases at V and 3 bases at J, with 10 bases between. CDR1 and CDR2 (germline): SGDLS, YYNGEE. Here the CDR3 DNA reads TGTGCCAGCAGCGTAGGGGACGGGAGCTACGAGCAGTACTTC. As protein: CASSVGDGSYEQYF. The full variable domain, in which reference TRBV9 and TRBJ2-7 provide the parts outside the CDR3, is DSGVTQTPKHLITATGQRVTLRCSPRSGDLSVYWYQQSLDQGLQFLIQYYNGEERAKGNILERFSAQQFPDLHSELNLSSLELGDSALYFCASSVGDGSYEQYFGPGTRLTVT.

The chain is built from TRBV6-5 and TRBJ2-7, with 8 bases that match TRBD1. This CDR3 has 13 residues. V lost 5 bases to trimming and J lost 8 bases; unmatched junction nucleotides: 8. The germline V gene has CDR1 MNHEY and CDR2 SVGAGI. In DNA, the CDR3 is TGTGCCAGCAGTAGCCTGGGACAGGACAAGCAGTACTTC. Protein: CASSSLGQDKQYF.

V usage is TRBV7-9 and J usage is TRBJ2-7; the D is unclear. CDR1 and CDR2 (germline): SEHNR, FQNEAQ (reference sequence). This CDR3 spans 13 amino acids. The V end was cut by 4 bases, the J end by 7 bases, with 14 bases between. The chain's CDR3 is CASSSRIDGEQYF. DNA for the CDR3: TGTGCCAGCAGCTCCAGGATAGACGGAGAGCAGTACTTC.

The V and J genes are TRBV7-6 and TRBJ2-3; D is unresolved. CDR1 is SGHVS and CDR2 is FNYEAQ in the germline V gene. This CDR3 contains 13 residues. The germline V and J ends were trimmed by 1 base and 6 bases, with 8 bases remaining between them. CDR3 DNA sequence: TGTGCCAGCAGCTTAGAGTTTGCCGATACGCAGTATTTT. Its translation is CASSLEFADTQYF.

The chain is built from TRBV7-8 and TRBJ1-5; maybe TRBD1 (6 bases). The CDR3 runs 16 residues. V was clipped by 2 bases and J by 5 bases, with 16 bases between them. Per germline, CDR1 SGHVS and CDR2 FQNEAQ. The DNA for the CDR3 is TGTGCCAGCAGCTTAAATTGGCAGGGGCCTTATCAGCCCCAGCATTTT. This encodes CASSLNWQGPYQPQHF.

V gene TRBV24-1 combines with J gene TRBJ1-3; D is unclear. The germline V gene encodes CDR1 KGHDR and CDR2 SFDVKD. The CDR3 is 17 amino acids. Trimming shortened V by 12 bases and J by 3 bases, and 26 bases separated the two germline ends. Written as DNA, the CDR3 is TGTGCCGCCCCTGATCAGGCAGGCCGCCTCCTTGGAAACACCATATATTTT. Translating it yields CAAPDQAGRLLGNTIYF.

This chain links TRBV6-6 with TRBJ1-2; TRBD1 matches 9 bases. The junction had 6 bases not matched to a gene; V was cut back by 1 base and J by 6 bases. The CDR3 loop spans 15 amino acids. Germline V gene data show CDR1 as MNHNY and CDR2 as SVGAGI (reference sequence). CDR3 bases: TGTGCCAGCAGTTACTTTACAGGGGGCGCGGATGGCTACACCTTC. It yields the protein CASSYFTGGADGYTF.

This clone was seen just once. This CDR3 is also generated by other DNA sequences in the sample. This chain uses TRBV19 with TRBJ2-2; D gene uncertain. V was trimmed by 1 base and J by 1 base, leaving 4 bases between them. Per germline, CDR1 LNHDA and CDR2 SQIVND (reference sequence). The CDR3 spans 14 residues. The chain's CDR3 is CASSIGQNTGELFF. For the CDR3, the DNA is TGTGCCAGTAGTATAGGCCAGAACACCGGGGAGCTGTTTTTT.

CDR3 sequence (DNA): TGTGCCAGCAGCGCCCGGACAGGGACGACCTACGAGCAGTACTTC. It specifies CASSARTGTTYEQYF. The rearrangement links TRBV11-2 to TRBJ2-7, with TRBD1 matching 8 bases. The V segment lost 5 bases and the J segment 2 bases; nucleotides outside the gene matches: 8. Germline values: CDR1 SGHAT, CDR2 FQNNGV. The CDR3 is 15 amino acids.

The CDR3 protein is CSVEGDGLAGAYNEQFF. CDR3 DNA: TGCAGCGTTGAAGGGGACGGACTAGCGGGAGCGTACAATGAGCAGTTCTTC. V gene TRBV29-1 combines with J gene TRBJ2-1, with 13 bases matching TRBD2. The J segment lost 4 bases and the V segment lost 1 base, leaving 7 bases of the junction unmatched. Germline V gene lookup returns CDR1 SQVTM and CDR2 ANQGSEA. The CDR3 runs to 17 residues.

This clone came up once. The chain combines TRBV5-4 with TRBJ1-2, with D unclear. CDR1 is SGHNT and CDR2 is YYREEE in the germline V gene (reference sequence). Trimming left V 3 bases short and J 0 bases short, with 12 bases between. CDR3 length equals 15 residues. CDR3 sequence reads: CASSWEDVANYGYTF. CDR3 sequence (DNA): TGTGCCAGCAGCTGGGAGGATGTAGCTAACTATGGCTACACCTTC.